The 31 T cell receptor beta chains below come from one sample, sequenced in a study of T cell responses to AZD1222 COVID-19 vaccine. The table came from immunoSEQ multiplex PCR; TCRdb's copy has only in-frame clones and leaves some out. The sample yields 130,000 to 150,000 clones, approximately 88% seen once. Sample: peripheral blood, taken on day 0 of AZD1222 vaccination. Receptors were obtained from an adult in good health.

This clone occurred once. The CDR3 sequence is CAWSDPVGATNEKLFF. The CDR3 nucleotides read TGTGCCTGGAGCGACCCGGTGGGTGCAACTAATGAAAAACTGTTTTTT. This chain connects TRBV30 to TRBJ1-4; no definite D call. Trimming pared 3 bases from V and 0 bases from J, leaving 14 bases between. The CDR3 loop spans 16 amino acids. Germline loops: CDR1 GTSNPN, CDR2 SVGIG (reference sequence). Full variable domain (outside the CDR3, taken from reference TRBV30 and TRBJ1-4): SQTIHQWPATLVQPVGSPLSLECTVEGTSNPNLYWYRQAAGRGLQLLFYSVGIGQISSEVPQNLSASRPQDRQFILSSKKLLLSDSGFYLCAWSDPVGATNEKLFFGSGTQLSVL.

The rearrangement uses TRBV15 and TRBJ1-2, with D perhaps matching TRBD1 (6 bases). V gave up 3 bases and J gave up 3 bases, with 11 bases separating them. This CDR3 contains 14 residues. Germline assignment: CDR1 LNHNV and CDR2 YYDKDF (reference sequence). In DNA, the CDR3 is TGTGCCACCAGCAGGAACAGGGACGACTATGGCTACACCTTC. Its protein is CATSRNRDDYGYTF.

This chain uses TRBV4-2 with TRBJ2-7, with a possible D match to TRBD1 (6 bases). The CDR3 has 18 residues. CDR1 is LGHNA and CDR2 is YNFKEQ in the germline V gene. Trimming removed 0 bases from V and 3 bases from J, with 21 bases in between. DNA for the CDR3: TGTGCCAGCAGCCAAGAGGCCCAGACAGGCGGTTTTATCTACGAGCAGTACTTC. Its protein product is CASSQEAQTGGFIYEQYF.

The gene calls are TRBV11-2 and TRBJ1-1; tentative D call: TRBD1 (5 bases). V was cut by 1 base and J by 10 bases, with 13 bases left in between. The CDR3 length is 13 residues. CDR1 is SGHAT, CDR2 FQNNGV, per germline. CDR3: CASSLVQGAGAFF. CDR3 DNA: TGTGCCAGCAGCTTAGTGCAGGGAGCGGGAGCTTTCTTT. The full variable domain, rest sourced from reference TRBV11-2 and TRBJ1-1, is EAGVAQSPRYKIIEKRQSVAFWCNPISGHATLYWYQQILGQGPKLLIQFQNNGVVDDSQLPKDRFSAERLKGVDSTLKIQPAKLEDSAVYLCASSLVQGAGAFFGQGTRLTVV.

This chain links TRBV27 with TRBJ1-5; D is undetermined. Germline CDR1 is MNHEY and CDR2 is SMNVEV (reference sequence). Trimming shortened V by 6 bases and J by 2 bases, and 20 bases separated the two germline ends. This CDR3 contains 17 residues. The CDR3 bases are TGTGCCAGCAGCGCGATGGCGGTCGGTATGGGCAATCAGCCCCAGCATTTT. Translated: CASSAMAVGMGNQPQHF.

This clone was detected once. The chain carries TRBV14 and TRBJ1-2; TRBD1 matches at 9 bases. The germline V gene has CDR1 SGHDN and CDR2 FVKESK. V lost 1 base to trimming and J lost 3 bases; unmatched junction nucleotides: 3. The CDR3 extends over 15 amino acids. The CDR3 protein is CASSQATGGYYGYTF. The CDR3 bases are TGTGCCAGCAGCCAAGCGACAGGGGGTTACTATGGCTACACCTTC.

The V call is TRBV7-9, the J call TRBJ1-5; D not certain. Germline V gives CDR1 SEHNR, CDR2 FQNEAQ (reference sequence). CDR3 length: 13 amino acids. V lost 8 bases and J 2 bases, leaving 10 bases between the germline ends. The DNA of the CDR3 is TGTGCCAGCGGTGGGGTAGGCAATCAGCCCCAGCATTTT. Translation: CASGGVGNQPQHF.

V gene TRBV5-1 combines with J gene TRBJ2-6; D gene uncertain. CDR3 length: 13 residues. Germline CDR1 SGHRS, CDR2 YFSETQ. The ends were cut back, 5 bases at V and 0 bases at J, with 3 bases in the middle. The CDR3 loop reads CASRASGANVLTF. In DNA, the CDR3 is TGCGCCAGCAGGGCCTCTGGGGCCAACGTCCTGACTTTC.

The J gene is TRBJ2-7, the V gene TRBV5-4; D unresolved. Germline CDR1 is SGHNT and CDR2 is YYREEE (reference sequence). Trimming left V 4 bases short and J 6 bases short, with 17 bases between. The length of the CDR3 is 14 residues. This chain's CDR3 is CASSQTRAVGEQYF. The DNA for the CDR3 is TGTGCCAGCAGCCAGACCCGTGCGGTGGGCGAGCAGTACTTC.

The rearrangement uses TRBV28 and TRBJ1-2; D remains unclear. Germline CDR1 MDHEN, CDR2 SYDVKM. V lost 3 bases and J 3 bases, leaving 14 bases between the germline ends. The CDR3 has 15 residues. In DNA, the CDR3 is TGTGCCAGCAGTTTCTTGGTCAGCGCTTACTATGGCTACACCTTC. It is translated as CASSFLVSAYYGYTF.

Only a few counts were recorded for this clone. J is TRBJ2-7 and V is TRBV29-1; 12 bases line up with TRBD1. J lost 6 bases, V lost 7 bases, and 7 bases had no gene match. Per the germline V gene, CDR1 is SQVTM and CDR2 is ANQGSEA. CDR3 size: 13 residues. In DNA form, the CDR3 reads TGCAGCGGCACCGGGACAGGGGGCGCCGAGCAGTACTTC. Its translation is CSGTGTGGAEQYF.

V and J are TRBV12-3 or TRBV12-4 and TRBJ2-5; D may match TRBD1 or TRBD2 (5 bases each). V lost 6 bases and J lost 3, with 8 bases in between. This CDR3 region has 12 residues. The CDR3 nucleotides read TGTGCCAGCAGGACAGCGGAAGAGACCCAGTACTTC. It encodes CASRTAEETQYF.

CDR3 protein: CASSVAGAETQYF. The CDR3 DNA sequence: TGTGCCAGCAGTGTAGCGGGAGCAGAGACCCAGTACTTC. This chain links TRBV25-1 with TRBJ2-5, with 9 bases identical to TRBD2. V was pared by 4 bases and J by 4 bases, with 1 base of the junction left unmatched. The germline CDR1 and CDR2 sequences are MGHDK and SYGVNS. The CDR3 has 13 residues. Based on the CDR3 plus reference TRBV25-1 and TRBJ2-5, the full variable domain is EADIYQTPRYLVIGTGKKITLECSQTMGHDKMYWYQQDPGMELHLIHYSYGVNSTEKGDLSSESTVSRIRTEHFPLTLESARPSHTSQYLCASSVAGAETQYFGPGTRLLVL.

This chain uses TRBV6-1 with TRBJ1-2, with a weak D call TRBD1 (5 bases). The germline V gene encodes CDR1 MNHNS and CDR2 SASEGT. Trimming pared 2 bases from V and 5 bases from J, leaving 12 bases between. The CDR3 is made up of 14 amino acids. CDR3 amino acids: CASSELGTKYGYTF. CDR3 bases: TGTGCCAGCAGTGAACTTGGGACGAAATATGGCTACACCTTC.

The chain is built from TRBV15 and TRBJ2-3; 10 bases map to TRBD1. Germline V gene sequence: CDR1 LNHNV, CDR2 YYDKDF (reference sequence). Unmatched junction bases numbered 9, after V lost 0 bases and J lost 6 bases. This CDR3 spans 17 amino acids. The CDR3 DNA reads TGTGCCACCAGCAGAGATGGGCCGACAGGGGGCAGGGATACGCAGTATTTT. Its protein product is CATSRDGPTGGRDTQYF.

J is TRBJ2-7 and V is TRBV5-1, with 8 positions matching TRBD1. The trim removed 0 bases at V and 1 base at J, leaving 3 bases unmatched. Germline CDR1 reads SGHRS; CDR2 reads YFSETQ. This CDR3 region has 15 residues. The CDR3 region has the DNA TGCGCCAGCAGCTTGGTGGGACAGGTTTCCTACGAGCAGTACTTC. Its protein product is CASSLVGQVSYEQYF. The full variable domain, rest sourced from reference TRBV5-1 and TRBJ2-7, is KAGVTQTPRYLIKTRGQQVTLSCSPISGHRSVSWYQQTPGQGLQFLFEYFSETQRNKGNFPGRFSGRQFSNSRSEMNVSTLELGDSALYLCASSLVGQVSYEQYFGPGTRLTVT.

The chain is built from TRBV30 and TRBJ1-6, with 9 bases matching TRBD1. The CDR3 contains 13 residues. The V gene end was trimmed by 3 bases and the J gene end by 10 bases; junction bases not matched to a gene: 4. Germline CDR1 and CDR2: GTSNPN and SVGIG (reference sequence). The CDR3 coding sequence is TGTGCCTGGAGGGGGACAGGGAAGTCACCCCTCCACTTT. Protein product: CAWRGTGKSPLHF.

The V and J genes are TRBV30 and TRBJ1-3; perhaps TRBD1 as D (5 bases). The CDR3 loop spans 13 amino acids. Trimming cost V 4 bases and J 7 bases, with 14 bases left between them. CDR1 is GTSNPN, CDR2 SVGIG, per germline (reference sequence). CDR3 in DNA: TGTGCCTGGACCCGGGGGGACGGTAACACCATATATTTT. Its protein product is CAWTRGDGNTIYF.

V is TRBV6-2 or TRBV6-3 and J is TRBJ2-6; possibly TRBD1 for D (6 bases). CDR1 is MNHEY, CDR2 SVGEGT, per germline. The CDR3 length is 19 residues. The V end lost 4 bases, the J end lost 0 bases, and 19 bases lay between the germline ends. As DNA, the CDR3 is TGTGCCAGCAGTTCCTTACAGGGATTCTCGTTCTCTGGGGCCAACGTCCTGACTTTC. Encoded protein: CASSSLQGFSFSGANVLTF.

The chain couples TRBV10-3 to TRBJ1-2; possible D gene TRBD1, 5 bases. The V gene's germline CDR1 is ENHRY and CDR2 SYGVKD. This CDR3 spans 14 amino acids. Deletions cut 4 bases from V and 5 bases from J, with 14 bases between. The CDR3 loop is CAISVGGERYGYTF. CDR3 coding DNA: TGTGCCATCAGTGTAGGAGGGGAAAGATATGGCTACACCTTC.

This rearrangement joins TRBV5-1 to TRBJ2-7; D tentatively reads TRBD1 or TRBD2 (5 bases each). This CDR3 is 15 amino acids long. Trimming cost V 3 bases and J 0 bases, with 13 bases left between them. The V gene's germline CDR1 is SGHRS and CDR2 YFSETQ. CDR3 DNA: TGCGCCAGCAGCTACTCCGGGACGGTCTCCTACGAGCAGTACTTC. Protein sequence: CASSYSGTVSYEQYF.

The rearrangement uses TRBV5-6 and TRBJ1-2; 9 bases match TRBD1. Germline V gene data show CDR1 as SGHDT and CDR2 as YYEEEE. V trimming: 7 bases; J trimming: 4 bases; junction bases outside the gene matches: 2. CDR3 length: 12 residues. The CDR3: CASGQGTYGYTF. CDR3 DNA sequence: TGTGCCAGCGGACAGGGGACCTATGGCTACACCTTC.

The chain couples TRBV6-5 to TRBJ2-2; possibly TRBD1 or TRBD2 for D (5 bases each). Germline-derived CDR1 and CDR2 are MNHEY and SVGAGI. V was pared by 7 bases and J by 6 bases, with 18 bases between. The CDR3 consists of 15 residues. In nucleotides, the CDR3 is TGTGCCAGCAAGAGGGGAAGTACGGAGGCCGGGGAGCTGTTTTTT. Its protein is CASKRGSTEAGELFF.

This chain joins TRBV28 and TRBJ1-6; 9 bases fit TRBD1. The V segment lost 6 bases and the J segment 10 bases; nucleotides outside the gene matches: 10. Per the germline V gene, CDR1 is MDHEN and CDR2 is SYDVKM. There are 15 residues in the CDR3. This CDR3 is CASSQTGQGISPLHF. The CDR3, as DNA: TGTGCCAGCAGCCAGACGGGACAGGGCATCTCACCCCTCCACTTT.

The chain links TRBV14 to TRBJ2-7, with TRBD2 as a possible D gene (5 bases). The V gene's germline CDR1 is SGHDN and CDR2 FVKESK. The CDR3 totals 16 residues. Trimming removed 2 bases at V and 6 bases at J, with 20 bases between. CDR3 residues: CASSQCRLVGVCEQYF. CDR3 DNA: TGTGCCAGCAGCCAATGTAGGCTGGTGGGAGTATGCGAGCAGTACTTC.

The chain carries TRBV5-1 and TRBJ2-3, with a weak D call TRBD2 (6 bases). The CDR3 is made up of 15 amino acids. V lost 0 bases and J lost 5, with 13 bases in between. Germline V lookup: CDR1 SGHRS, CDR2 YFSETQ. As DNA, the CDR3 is TGCGCCAGCAGCTTGGGGGGGACTGAGGGAGATACGCAGTATTTT. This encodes CASSLGGTEGDTQYF. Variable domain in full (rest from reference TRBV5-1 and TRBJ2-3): KAGVTQTPRYLIKTRGQQVTLSCSPISGHRSVSWYQQTPGQGLQFLFEYFSETQRNKGNFPGRFSGRQFSNSRSEMNVSTLELGDSALYLCASSLGGTEGDTQYFGPGTRLTVL.

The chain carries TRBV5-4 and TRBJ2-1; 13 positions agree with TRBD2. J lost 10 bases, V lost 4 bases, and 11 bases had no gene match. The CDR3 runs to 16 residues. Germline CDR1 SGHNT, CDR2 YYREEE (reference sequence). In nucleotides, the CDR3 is TGTGCCAGCAGCCCTCCAGGGACTAGCGGGGTTCGGGAGCAGTTCTTC. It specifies CASSPPGTSGVREQFF. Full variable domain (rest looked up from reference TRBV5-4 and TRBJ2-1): ETGVTQSPTHLIKTRGQQVTLRCSSQSGHNTVSWYQQALGQGPQFIFQYYREEENGRGNFPPRFSGLQFPNYSSELNVNALELDDSALYLCASSPPGTSGVREQFFGPGTRLTVL.

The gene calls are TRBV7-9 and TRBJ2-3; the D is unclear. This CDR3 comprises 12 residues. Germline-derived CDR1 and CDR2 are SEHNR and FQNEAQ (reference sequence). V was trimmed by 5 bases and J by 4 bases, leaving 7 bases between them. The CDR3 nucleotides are TGTGCCAGCAGCATTAGGGCAGATACGCAGTATTTT. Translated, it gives CASSIRADTQYF.

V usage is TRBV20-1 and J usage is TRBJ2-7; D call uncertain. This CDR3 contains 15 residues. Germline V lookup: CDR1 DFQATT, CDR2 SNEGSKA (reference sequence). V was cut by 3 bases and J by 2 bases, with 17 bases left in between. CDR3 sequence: CSASDRASPPYEQYF. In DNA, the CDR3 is TGCAGTGCTAGTGACCGGGCATCCCCTCCCTACGAGCAGTACTTC.

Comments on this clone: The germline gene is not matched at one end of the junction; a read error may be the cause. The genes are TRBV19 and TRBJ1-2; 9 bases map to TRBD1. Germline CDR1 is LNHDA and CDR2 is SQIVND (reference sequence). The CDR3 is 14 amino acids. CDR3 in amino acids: CASRIGQGNYGYTF. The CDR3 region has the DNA TGTGCCAGTAGGATAGGACAGGGGAACTATGGCTACACCTTC.

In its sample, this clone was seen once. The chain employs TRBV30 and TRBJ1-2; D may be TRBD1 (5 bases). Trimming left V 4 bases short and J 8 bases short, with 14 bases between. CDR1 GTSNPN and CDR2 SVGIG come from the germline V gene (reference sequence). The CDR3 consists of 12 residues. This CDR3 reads CAWTETVLGYTF. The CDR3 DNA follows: TGTGCCTGGACCGAGACAGTTCTCGGCTACACCTTC.